The clone carrying this T cell receptor (beta chain) was seen ten or more times. V was pared by 0 bases and J by 11 bases, with 1 base of the junction left unmatched. Germline V gene data show CDR1 as SGDLS and CDR2 as YYNGEE. The CDR3 spans 12 residues. These data belong to a study of T cells after yellow fever vaccination. TCRdb re-derived calls from the 5' RACE reads in MiXCR, one entry per CDR3 protein. Among 150,000 or so distinct CDR3 sequences listed, approximately 10% were seen once. The input for sequencing was CD8+ T cells sorted from PBMCs, taken 45 days after the yellow fever booster vaccination. The sequence came from a man aged 18 to 35 who received the YFV17D yellow fever vaccine. The J gene is TRBJ2-2, the V gene TRBV9; the match to TRBD2 covers 7 bases. The CDR3 DNA reads TGTGCCAGCAGCGTAGCGGGGGGAGAGCTGTTTTTT. It translates to CASSVAGGELFF.